A selection of T cell receptor beta chains follows, all from one sample in a study of monozygotic twins with inflammatory bowel disease. TCRdb derives one entry per CDR3 protein from the 5' RACE reads, leaving out DNA. Recorded for this sample: approximately 330,000 distinct CDR3 sequences. Sequencing input: blood. Receptors were obtained from a human donor with ulcerative colitis or Crohn's disease, or a healthy co-twin of an affected twin (not recorded which). Each CDR3 is given with its conserved first and last residue.

TRBJ1-2,TRBV6-2/TRBV6-3,CASRDTANYGYTF
TRBJ1-1,TRBV29-1,CSVDGGGAEAFF
TRBJ1-1,TRBV20-1,CSARSPPGGASNTEAFF
TRBJ1-1,TRBV20-1,CSAARDRGQGHTEAFF
TRBJ1-6,TRBV6-1,CASSLGQAATPLHF
TRBJ2-6,TRBV6-5,CASSYSTGVGANVLTF
TRBJ2-7,TRBV27,CASSFTLTGSYEQYF
TRBJ2-3,TRBV27,CASSLTLVDTQYF
TRBJ1-2,TRBV5-1,CASSLGFASNYGYTF
TRBJ2-7,TRBV5-6,CASSWGQLYEQYF
TRBJ1-2,TRBV24-1,CATSDLKGDGYTF
TRBJ2-7,TRBV10-3,CAISESIGQGTHEQYF
TRBJ2-2,TRBV27,CASSGDRVGAGELFF
TRBJ2-3,TRBV20-1,CSANDRGAYTQYF
TRBJ2-7,TRBV7-9,CASSLQGFMYF
TRBJ2-5,TRBV6-1,CASSRGLAGGETQYF
TRBJ2-7,TRBV21-1,CASSSRGSNYEQYF
TRBJ1-6,TRBV12-3/TRBV12-4,CASSTTGGSYNSPLHF
TRBJ1-6,TRBV5-1,CASSLDGFGNSPLHF
TRBJ2-1,TRBV7-2,CASSTDRGRGEQFF
TRBJ2-7,TRBV23-1,CASSQSSNPKAYEQYF
TRBJ2-5,TRBV2,CASSDRGKSETQYF
TRBJ2-5,TRBV28,CASSVDRAGQTQYF
TRBJ2-2,TRBV5-4,CASSRPYRTGELFF